The 26 T cell receptor beta chains presented below share a single source sample, sequenced in a study of blood T cell repertoires in COVID-19. The method was immunoSEQ multiplex PCR; TCRdb's version includes in-frame clones alone and lacks a portion of them. The repertoire consists of approximately 230,000 clones, with around four fifths occurring once and the leading ten covering approximately 15%. The sequenced sample consisted of PBMCs or T cells enriched from blood (not recorded which). The receptor source for this set is a man in his forties who had recovered from COVID-19.

This chain links TRBV4-1 with TRBJ2-7, with TRBD1 matching 9 bases. Germline V gene lookup returns CDR1 MGHRA and CDR2 YSYEKL. This CDR3 has 14 residues. Trimming cost V 4 bases and J 3 bases; bases outside gene matches: 4. CDR3: CASSPQGQGYEQYF. CDR3 DNA sequence: TGCGCCAGCAGCCCCCAGGGACAGGGCTACGAGCAGTACTTC.

The chain links TRBV9 to TRBJ2-3; TRBD2 matches at 7 bases. Germline lookup yields CDR1 SGDLS and CDR2 YYNGEE. The J segment lost 1 base and the V segment lost 0 bases, leaving 8 bases of the junction unmatched. The CDR3 is 17 amino acids. The CDR3 is CASSVESGGRGTDTQYF. Written as DNA, the CDR3 is TGTGCCAGCAGCGTAGAGTCGGGGGGACGAGGCACAGATACGCAGTATTTT.

The V and J genes are TRBV7-2 and TRBJ2-5, with 7 bases aligning to TRBD2. V gave up 1 base and J gave up 2 bases; unmatched junction bases: 7. The CDR3 spans 16 residues. Germline V lookup: CDR1 SGHTA, CDR2 FQGNSA. The CDR3 protein is CASSLGLGRGQETQYF. For the CDR3, the DNA is TGTGCCAGCAGCTTAGGCCTGGGGCGGGGGCAAGAGACCCAGTACTTC.

The gene calls are TRBV4-2 and TRBJ2-1, with 7 bases fitting TRBD2. V lost 2 bases and J lost 5; bases outside the gene matches: 9. Germline-derived CDR1 and CDR2 are LGHNA and YNFKEQ. The CDR3 is made up of 16 amino acids. CDR3 region: CASSQNRLATDNEQFF. In DNA form, the CDR3 reads TGTGCCAGCAGCCAAAATAGACTAGCTACGGACAATGAGCAGTTCTTC.

The V and J genes are TRBV7-9 and TRBJ2-5; maybe TRBD1 (6 bases). Trimming cost V 2 bases and J 4 bases, with 8 bases left between them. Germline CDR1 reads SEHNR; CDR2 reads FQNEAQ (reference sequence). The CDR3 loop spans 13 amino acids. In DNA, the CDR3 is TGTGCCAGCAGCTTATCAGGGGCAGAGACCCAGTACTTC. Protein sequence: CASSLSGAETQYF.

The V and J genes are TRBV27 and TRBJ2-1, with TRBD1 as a possible D gene (5 bases). V dropped 6 bases and J dropped 2 bases, with 17 bases sitting between them. The germline gives CDR1 MNHEY, CDR2 SMNVEV (reference sequence). This CDR3 has 16 amino acids. The CDR3 here is CASSREFDSAYNEQFF. CDR3 DNA sequence: TGTGCCAGCAGCAGGGAATTCGATTCCGCCTACAATGAGCAGTTCTTC.

V gene TRBV18 combines with J gene TRBJ2-3; no definite D call. The CDR3 length is 14 residues. Per the germline V gene, CDR1 is KGHSH and CDR2 is LQKENI. Deletions cut 3 bases from V and 0 bases from J, with 7 bases between. This CDR3 is CASSPTPSTDTQYF. Here the CDR3 DNA reads TGTGCCAGCTCACCGACTCCTAGCACAGATACGCAGTATTTT.

V usage is TRBV6-6 and J usage is TRBJ2-3; 8 bases line up with TRBD2. The CDR3 extends over 17 amino acids. Germline V lookup: CDR1 MNHNY, CDR2 SVGAGI (reference sequence). J was trimmed by 1 base and V by 5 bases; bases with no gene match: 11. CDR3 sequence: CASSRGLAGFRTDTQYF. CDR3 nucleotide sequence: TGTGCCAGCAGTCGCGGTTTAGCGGGATTTCGCACAGATACGCAGTATTTT.

The CDR3 loop is CSAGSRGLAFF. DNA of the CDR3: TGCAGTGCTGGATCCAGGGGGTTGGCTTTCTTT. This sequence joins TRBV20-1 and TRBJ1-1; 7 bases line up with TRBD1. The V and J ends lost 5 bases and 11 bases, in that order; junction bases with no gene match: 8. Germline V gives CDR1 DFQATT, CDR2 SNEGSKA (reference sequence). This CDR3 has 11 residues.

The chain employs TRBV7-8 and TRBJ2-3; 10 bases line up with TRBD2. Germline CDR1 SGHVS, CDR2 FQNEAQ. There are 16 residues in the CDR3. Trimming cost V 2 bases and J 0 bases; bases outside gene matches: 2. The CDR3 DNA reads as TGTGCCAGCAGCTTAATGACTAGCGGGAGCACAGATACGCAGTATTTT. Amino acids: CASSLMTSGSTDTQYF.

This clone occurred once. The rearrangement joins TRBV20-1 to TRBJ2-7, with D uncertain. Germline CDR1 DFQATT, CDR2 SNEGSKA (reference sequence). The CDR3 is 15 residues long. V was shortened by 3 bases and J by 0 bases, with 15 bases between the two germline ends. The CDR3 nucleotides are TGCAGTGCTAGTCCCCTCCCATGGAGCTCCTACGAGCAGTACTTC. As protein: CSASPLPWSSYEQYF.

The J gene is TRBJ1-6, the V gene TRBV5-8; 9 bases fit TRBD1. The V gene's germline CDR1 is SGHTS and CDR2 YDEGEE. With V trimmed by 4 bases and J by 5 bases, 4 bases remained unmatched. The CDR3 length is 15 residues. This chain's CDR3 is CASSPQGADNSPLHF. The CDR3 coding sequence is TGTGCCAGCAGCCCACAGGGGGCCGATAATTCACCCCTCCACTTT.

This chain joins TRBV6-5 and TRBJ2-1, with 8 bases matching TRBD2. J lost 3 bases, V lost 6 bases, and 7 bases had no gene match. Per the germline V gene, CDR1 is MNHEY and CDR2 is SVGAGI. This CDR3 is built from 15 residues. DNA for the CDR3: TGTGCCAGCAGCCCCAGCGGGGGAGTCTACAATGAGCAGTTCTTC. It specifies CASSPSGGVYNEQFF.

The CDR3 here is CASSQQGREGNEQFF. The DNA for the CDR3 is TGTGCCAGCAGTCAGCAGGGCAGGGAGGGGAATGAGCAGTTCTTC. The rearrangement links TRBV27 to TRBJ2-1; 7 nucleotides match TRBD2. Germline loops: CDR1 MNHEY, CDR2 SMNVEV (reference sequence). The CDR3 has 15 residues. V shed 5 bases, J shed 7 bases, and the junction held 11 bases outside the gene matches.

The genes are TRBV21-1 and TRBJ1-2. TRBV21-1 is a known pseudogene. This CDR3 is built from 16 residues. The CDR3 DNA reads TGTGCCAGCAGCAAAAAGGGCCGGGCCTGGAGGGATGGCTACACCTTC. Protein product: CASSKKGRAWRDGYTF.

CDR3: CASSVERDSNQPQHF. In nucleotides, the CDR3 is TGTGCCAGCAGCGTAGAGAGGGATAGCAATCAGCCCCAGCATTTT. J is TRBJ1-5 and V is TRBV9; D unclear. In germline, CDR1 is SGDLS, CDR2 YYNGEE. The length of the CDR3 is 15 residues. Trimming removed 0 bases from V and 0 bases from J, with 7 bases in between.

The chain has TRBV28 and TRBJ1-5, with TRBD1 identical over 7 bases. Germline V CDR1 and CDR2: MDHEN, SYDVKM. There are 15 residues in the CDR3. J lost 3 bases, V lost 7 bases, and 9 bases had no gene match. CDR3 nucleotides: TGTGCCAGCACCAGGGGGACAGTTATCAATCAGCCCCAGCATTTT. This codes for CASTRGTVINQPQHF.

J is TRBJ1-5 and V is TRBV7-9; D gene ambiguous. Germline V gives CDR1 SEHNR, CDR2 FQNEAQ (reference sequence). This CDR3 has 14 amino acids. Trimming shortened V by 3 bases and J by 5 bases, and 11 bases separated the two germline ends. The CDR3 protein is CASSFSGRHQPQHF. The CDR3 DNA follows: TGTGCCAGCAGCTTTTCCGGGAGGCATCAGCCCCAGCATTTT. Full variable domain (missing parts from reference TRBV7-9 and TRBJ1-5): DTGVSQNPRHKITKRGQNVTFRCDPISEHNRLYWYRQTLGQGPEFLTYFQNEAQLEKSRLLSDRFSAERPKGSFSTLEIQRTEQGDSAMYLCASSFSGRHQPQHFGDGTRLSIL.

The rearrangement links TRBV7-3 to TRBJ1-6, with 9 positions matching TRBD1. Germline V gene sequence: CDR1 SGHTA, CDR2 FQGTGA. Trimming removed 5 bases from V and 8 bases from J; junction bases left unmatched: 7. This CDR3 is 15 amino acids long. CDR3 nucleotide sequence: TGTGCCAGCAGCCAAGGGGACAGGGCGCATTCACCCCTCCACTTT. Its protein is CASSQGDRAHSPLHF.

This chain joins TRBV25-1 and TRBJ1-2, with 7 bases identical to TRBD1. CDR3 length: 14 amino acids. The germline V gene has CDR1 MGHDK and CDR2 SYGVNS. V lost 2 bases and J lost 4; bases outside the gene matches: 4. The CDR3 DNA follows: TGTGCCAGCAGTGAACGGGACAGTTTCTATGGCTACACCTTC. Protein: CASSERDSFYGYTF.

V usage is TRBV7-3 and J usage is TRBJ2-3, with D tentatively TRBD2 (5 bases). V shed 1 base and J shed 5 bases, with 13 bases lying between them. Germline V gene data show CDR1 as SGHTA and CDR2 as FQGTGA. CDR3 length: 15 amino acids. CDR3 bases: TGTGCCAGCAGCTTAATGAGAGGGCGAAGAGATACGCAGTATTTT. Protein: CASSLMRGRRDTQYF.

The V gene is TRBV7-9, the J gene TRBJ1-1; tentatively, D is TRBD1 (5 bases). Germline V lookup: CDR1 SEHNR, CDR2 FQNEAQ (reference sequence). This CDR3 region has 14 residues. V lost 2 bases to trimming and J lost 7 bases, with 14 bases between them. CDR3 sequence: CASSLTGPRVEAFF. CDR3 coding DNA: TGTGCCAGCAGCTTAACAGGCCCAAGGGTTGAAGCTTTCTTT.

The rearrangement joins TRBV5-5 to TRBJ1-2; 7 positions agree with TRBD1. Per germline, CDR1 SGHKS and CDR2 YYEKEE (reference sequence). V lost 0 bases, J lost 4 bases, and 3 bases stayed unmatched. The CDR3 extends over 14 amino acids. CDR3 protein: CASSLEGASYGYTF. The CDR3 bases are TGTGCCAGCAGCTTGGAGGGGGCTAGCTATGGCTACACCTTC.

The V and J genes are TRBV4-1 and TRBJ2-7, with 9 bases that match TRBD1. After removal of 3 bases from V and 6 bases from J, the junction contained 9 bases not matched to a gene. The CDR3 runs 15 residues. Per the germline V gene, CDR1 is MGHRA and CDR2 is YSYEKL. CDR3 DNA: TGCGCCAGCAGCCAGGACCCCGGGACAGGGCGCGAGCAGTACTTC. Translated, it gives CASSQDPGTGREQYF.

This chain joins TRBV27 and TRBJ2-7; 7 bases align to TRBD2. The CDR3 spans 15 residues. After removal of 4 bases from V and 6 bases from J, the junction contained 12 bases not matched to a gene. The germline gives CDR1 MNHEY, CDR2 SMNVEV (reference sequence). CDR3 residues: CASSSHRDGRTEQYF. The CDR3 nucleotides read TGTGCCAGCAGTTCTCACCGGGACGGGAGGACCGAGCAGTACTTC.

The sample holds one count of this clone. The chain recombines TRBV7-2 with TRBJ2-5; 8 bases align to TRBD2. CDR1 and CDR2 (germline): SGHTA, FQGNSA. CDR3 size: 15 residues. Trimming at V came to 1 base and at J to 2 bases, leaving 3 bases not matched to a gene. The CDR3 region is CASSLVRGVQETQYF. The CDR3 DNA reads TGTGCCAGCAGCTTAGTGCGGGGGGTACAAGAGACCCAGTACTTC.